This TCR beta chain is drawn from a study of blood T cell repertoires in COVID-19. Study summary: Recovery among Cohort 3 donors was established by two negative PCRs, clearance, or symptom resolution. Acute-phase and convalescent COVID-19 samples originated in the United States, Italy and Spain.

Methods used by the authors: Reference gene primer amplification gave estimated nucleated cell counts. The protocol was immunoSEQ multiplex PCR, while the TCRdb copy is restricted to in-frame clones and leaves out a portion. The D gene and trimming were derived from the DNA, and the V and J assignments and clone size from that table. The sample shows approximately 200,000 clones, about nine tenths of them seen only once. Self-reported history from a screening survey and questionnaire set each donor's cohort. This clone came up once. Trimming cost V 1 base and J 0 bases, with 9 bases left between them. The CDR3 contains 15 residues. The germline V gene encodes CDR1 MNHEY and CDR2 SMNVEV (reference sequence).

The rearrangement links TRBV27 to TRBJ1-1; unclear D gene. The receptor was isolated from a man aged 25-45 years in a cohort exposed to, infected with or recovered from COVID-19 (not recorded which). The sequencing sample was made of PBMCs or T cells enriched from blood (not recorded which). The CDR3 nucleotides are TGTGCCAGCAGTTTATACGGTCCTATGAACACTGAAGCTTTCTTT. Its translation is CASSLYGPMNTEAFF.